Included here is one T cell receptor (beta chain) sequence, with context. Per germline, CDR1 KGHSH and CDR2 LQKENI. The CDR3 has 15 residues. The V and J ends lost 0 bases and 2 bases, in that order; junction bases with no gene match: 1. The sample originates from a study of beta chain features in type 1 diabetes. Study-wide background: Across the samples, roughly 98 million sorted cells were examined in total.

Every isolated RNA sample was fully reverse transcribed, so sequencing captured expressed TCRB transcripts. The data were produced by immunoSEQ multiplex PCR, yet TCRdb's version contains in-frame clones alone and is incomplete. Of almost 350,000 clones in the sample, around a fifth are singletons; the top ten hold around 0.044%. CD45RO/CCR7/CD25/CD127/CD95/CD27 staining was used to isolate CD4+ naive, central memory, regulatory and stem cell-like memory cells by sorting. This receptor was obtained from a woman aged 18-29 years in good health. This sequence joins TRBV18 and TRBJ2-5, with 9 bases aligning to TRBD2. Material: naive CD4+ T cells from blood. The CDR3 DNA reads TGTGCCAGCTCACCACCTAGCGGGAGACAAGAGACCCAGTACTTC. Amino acid sequence: CASSPPSGRQETQYF. Filled out from reference TRBV18 and TRBJ2-5, the complete variable domain reads NAGVMQNPRHLVRRRGQEARLRCSPMKGHSHVYWYRQLPEEGLKFMVYLQKENIIDESGMPKERFSAEFPKEGPSILRIQQVVRGDSAAYFCASSPPSGRQETQYFGPGTRLLVL.